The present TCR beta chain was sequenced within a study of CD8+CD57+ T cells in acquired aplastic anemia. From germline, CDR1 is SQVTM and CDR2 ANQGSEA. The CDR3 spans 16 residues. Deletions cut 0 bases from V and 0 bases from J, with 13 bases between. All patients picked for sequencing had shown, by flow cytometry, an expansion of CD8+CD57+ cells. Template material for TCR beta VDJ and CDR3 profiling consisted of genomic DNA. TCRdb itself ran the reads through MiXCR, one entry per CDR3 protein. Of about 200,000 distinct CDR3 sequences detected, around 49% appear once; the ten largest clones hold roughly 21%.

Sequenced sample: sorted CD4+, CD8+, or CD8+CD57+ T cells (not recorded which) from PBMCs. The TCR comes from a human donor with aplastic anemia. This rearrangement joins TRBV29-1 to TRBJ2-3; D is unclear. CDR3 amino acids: CSVEEGGPQSTDTQYF. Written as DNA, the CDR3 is TGCAGCGTTGAAGAAGGTGGGCCACAGAGCACAGATACGCAGTATTTT.